This T cell receptor beta chain stems from a study of T-cell memory formation after mild COVID-19. Points from the study as a whole: Pre-infection memory already had some responding clones, implying cross-reactive memory joined.

As to this clonotype: What it recognizes is unknown.

Each CDR3 protein gets one entry after TCRdb re-called the 5' RACE reads with MiXCR. The sample contains around 310,000 distinct CDR3 sequences, roughly 13% of which appear only once. V was trimmed by 0 bases and J by 0 bases, leaving 12 bases between them. The germline V gene encodes CDR1 SGHKS and CDR2 YYEKEE (reference sequence). The CDR3 runs 16 residues. This clonotype was obtained from a man younger than 35 who had mild COVID-19 (a few samples of this study predate the infection). Cell type and time point are not known. What was sequenced was PBMCs or a T cell subset sorted from them (not recorded which). The chain employs TRBV5-5 and TRBJ1-1; possibly TRBD1 for D (6 bases). CDR3 amino acids: CASSLEGGSLNTEAFF. The CDR3 region has the DNA TGTGCCAGCAGCTTGGAGGGGGGTTCGCTGAACACTGAAGCTTTCTTT.